The next 25 T cell receptor beta chains were all read from a single sample in a study of blood T cell repertoires in COVID-19. Generated by immunoSEQ multiplex PCR, the TCRdb table keeps only in-frame clones and is missing some. The profile shows hundreds of thousands of clones, approximately 90% of them singletons. Sequenced sample: peripheral blood. The receptors were sampled from a woman between 45 and 60 years old with active or convalescent COVID-19.

The V and J genes are TRBV7-2 and TRBJ1-5; D is perhaps TRBD1 (5 bases). Looked up from germline, CDR1 is SGHTA and CDR2 is FQGNSA. The length of the CDR3 is 15 residues. Trimming cost V 1 base and J 2 bases, with 9 bases left between them. The CDR3 loop reads CASSLVRGGNQPQHF. The CDR3 coding sequence is TGTGCCAGCAGCTTAGTACGGGGGGGCAATCAGCCCCAGCATTTT.

This clone appeared a single time. Other DNA variants within this sample encode the same CDR3. The genes are TRBV5-1 and TRBJ1-2, with TRBD1 matching over 7 bases. V gave up 4 bases and J gave up 2 bases; unmatched junction bases: 2. This CDR3 spans 13 amino acids. Germline V gene sequence: CDR1 SGHRS, CDR2 YFSETQ. The CDR3 DNA reads as TGCGCCAGCAGCCCGGGACAGAACTATGGCTACACCTTC. Translating gives CASSPGQNYGYTF.

V usage is TRBV30 and J usage is TRBJ1-2; possible D gene TRBD1, 5 bases. The CDR3 is made up of 12 amino acids. CDR1 GTSNPN and CDR2 SVGIG come from the germline V gene (reference sequence). V was clipped by 0 bases and J by 4 bases, with 6 bases between them. CDR3 protein: CAWSVRAYGYTF. The CDR3 region has the DNA TGTGCCTGGAGTGTCAGGGCCTATGGCTACACCTTC.

V and J are TRBV12-3 or TRBV12-4 and TRBJ2-7; a weak D match, TRBD1 (6 bases). The CDR3 is made up of 11 amino acids. V was clipped by 5 bases and J by 8 bases, with 10 bases between them. The CDR3 bases are TGTGCCAGCAGTGCCGGACAGAAGCAGTACTTC. Protein sequence: CASSAGQKQYF.

The chain recombines TRBV30 with TRBJ2-7; TRBD1 is a possible D gene (6 bases). Germline V CDR1 and CDR2: GTSNPN, SVGIG (reference sequence). This CDR3 contains 14 residues. CDR3 sequence: CALAKGDGPYEQYF. The CDR3 DNA sequence: TGTGCTTTGGCGAAGGGGGACGGACCCTACGAGCAGTACTTC.

J is TRBJ1-2 and V is TRBV18; 7 nucleotides align to TRBD1. This CDR3 has 14 residues. From germline, CDR1 is KGHSH and CDR2 LQKENI. Trimming at V came to 2 bases and at J to 10 bases, leaving 10 bases not matched to a gene. CDR3 DNA sequence: TGTGCCAGCTCACCAGGGACAGAAATCCCCCCCTACACCTTC. Protein product: CASSPGTEIPPYTF.

This chain joins TRBV30 and TRBJ1-1; no reliable D call. CDR3 size: 12 residues. The V end was cut by 4 bases, the J end by 1 base, with 7 bases between. Germline V CDR1 and CDR2: GTSNPN, SVGIG (reference sequence). For the CDR3, the DNA is TGTGCCTGGACGGCGGCGAACACTGAAGCTTTCTTT. Translating it yields CAWTAANTEAFF. Combining the CDR3 with reference TRBV30 and TRBJ1-1 gives the whole variable domain SQTIHQWPATLVQPVGSPLSLECTVEGTSNPNLYWYRQAAGRGLQLLFYSVGIGQISSEVPQNLSASRPQDRQFILSSKKLLLSDSGFYLCAWTAANTEAFFGQGTRLTVV.

The sample holds one count of this clone. This chain connects TRBV18 to TRBJ1-2; D uncertain. Germline values: CDR1 KGHSH, CDR2 LQKENI. CDR3 length: 15 amino acids. With 1 base removed from V and 4 bases from J, the gap between germline ends came to 13 bases. The DNA for the CDR3 is TGTGCCAGCTCACCACGGAGGGAGGACGGCTATGGCTACACCTTC. This sequence encodes CASSPRREDGYGYTF.

The chain recombines TRBV7-3 with TRBJ2-5, with 9 bases aligning to TRBD2. CDR3 size: 13 residues. Trimming took 7 bases from V and 5 from J; bases not matched to a gene: 5. Looked up from germline, CDR1 is SGHTA and CDR2 is FQGTGA. CDR3 sequence: CASNLTSGETQYF. Here the CDR3 DNA reads TGTGCCAGCAACCTCACTAGCGGGGAGACCCAGTACTTC. Drawing the rest from reference TRBV7-3 and TRBJ2-5, the complete variable domain is GAGVSQTPSNKVTEKGKYVELRCDPISGHTALYWYRQSLGQGPEFLIYFQGTGAADDSGLPNDRFFAVRPEGSVSTLKIQRTERGDSAVYLCASNLTSGETQYFGPGTRLLVL.

The chain uses TRBV19 and TRBJ1-2; weak D call: TRBD1 (5 bases). The CDR3 runs to 14 residues. With 9 bases removed from V and 2 bases from J, the gap between germline ends came to 16 bases. Germline CDR1 is LNHDA and CDR2 is SQIVND (reference sequence). CDR3 bases: TGTGCCAGCATAGACAGATCTTTCAACTATGGCTACACCTTC. The encoded protein is CASIDRSFNYGYTF.

V is TRBV3-1 (or the pseudogene TRBV3-2) and J is TRBJ1-2, with TRBD1 as a possible D gene (6 bases). CDR1 is LGHDT and CDR2 is YNNKEL in the germline V gene (reference sequence). CDR3 length: 13 residues. Trimming shortened V by 4 bases and J by 5 bases, and 11 bases separated the two germline ends. The CDR3 loop is CASSLGQSYGYTF. As DNA, the CDR3 is TGTGCCAGCAGCCTTGGACAGTCATATGGCTACACCTTC.

The CDR3 is CASSAGLGENTEAFF. In DNA, the CDR3 is TGTGCCAGCAGCGCTGGCCTAGGAGAGAACACTGAAGCTTTCTTT. The J gene is TRBJ1-1, the V gene TRBV9; no firm D call. CDR1 is SGDLS and CDR2 is YYNGEE in the germline V gene. Trimming stripped 3 bases from V and 1 base from J, with 13 bases between. This CDR3 is built from 15 residues.

The chain couples TRBV7-9 to TRBJ1-4; D may be TRBD1 (5 bases). CDR3 length: 15 amino acids. The V end was cut by 1 base, the J end by 7 bases, with 13 bases between. Germline V gives CDR1 SEHNR, CDR2 FQNEAQ (reference sequence). The CDR3 coding sequence is TGTGCCAGCAGCTTAGATAGGGGTTTGGGTGAAAAACTGTTTTTT. Protein product: CASSLDRGLGEKLFF.

Here the CDR3 reads CSVETRLVAETQYF. In DNA, the CDR3 is TGCAGCGTTGAAACTCGGCTAGTTGCCGAGACCCAGTACTTC. This chain connects TRBV29-1 to TRBJ2-5; no clear D. The CDR3 runs to 14 residues. V shed 2 bases and J shed 5 bases, with 15 bases lying between them. Germline values: CDR1 SQVTM, CDR2 ANQGSEA.

This chain connects TRBV5-1 to TRBJ1-2; 10 nucleotides match TRBD1. The germline V gene has CDR1 SGHRS and CDR2 YFSETQ. The trim removed 4 bases at V and 8 bases at J, leaving 5 bases unmatched. This CDR3 has 13 residues. CDR3 sequence: CASSPGTGEGYTF. The DNA for the CDR3 is TGCGCCAGCAGCCCCGGGACAGGGGAAGGCTACACCTTC.

V and J are TRBV28 and TRBJ1-2, with a weak D call TRBD1 (6 bases). The V end was cut by 3 bases, the J end by 2 bases, with 7 bases between. Germline-derived CDR1 and CDR2 are MDHEN and SYDVKM. The CDR3 loop spans 13 amino acids. The CDR3 is CASSFGQNYGYTF. The CDR3 DNA follows: TGTGCCAGCAGTTTCGGACAGAACTATGGCTACACCTTC.

This rearrangement joins TRBV4-1 to TRBJ2-1; perhaps TRBD2 as D (6 bases). This CDR3 is 15 amino acids long. V gave up 3 bases and J gave up 4 bases, with 13 bases separating them. The germline gives CDR1 MGHRA, CDR2 YSYEKL. The CDR3 here is CASSHLAGPYNEQFF. The DNA of the CDR3 is TGCGCCAGCAGCCATCTGGCGGGGCCTTACAATGAGCAGTTCTTC.

V is TRBV2 and J is TRBJ2-7; D gene uncertain. Per the germline V gene, CDR1 is SNHLY and CDR2 is FYNNEI. The V end lost 5 bases, the J end lost 0 bases, and 8 bases lay between the germline ends. The CDR3 runs 13 residues. The CDR3 reads CASSKDNSYEQYF. The CDR3 DNA follows: TGTGCCAGCAGTAAAGACAACTCCTACGAGCAGTACTTC.

CDR3 loop: CASSSQGGNQPQHF. The CDR3 bases are TGTGCCAGCAGTTCCCAGGGGGGCAATCAGCCCCAGCATTTT. The chain links TRBV7-9 to TRBJ1-5; 7 bases map to TRBD1. The ends lost 6 bases at V and 2 bases at J; junction bases unmatched: 4. This CDR3 is 14 amino acids long. Germline V gene sequence: CDR1 SEHNR, CDR2 FQNEAQ (reference sequence).

The V call is TRBV3-1 (or the pseudogene TRBV3-2), the J call TRBJ2-3; 8 bases fit TRBD2. Germline CDR1 LGHDT, CDR2 YNNKEL (reference sequence). The CDR3 is made up of 16 amino acids. Trimming at V came to 4 bases and at J to 0 bases, leaving 6 bases not matched to a gene. CDR3 protein: CASSLLADWSTDTQYF. The CDR3 nucleotides read TGTGCCAGCAGCCTACTAGCGGACTGGAGCACAGATACGCAGTATTTT.

This chain joins TRBV14 and TRBJ1-1; no clear D. V was shortened by 4 bases and J by 11 bases, with 14 bases between the two germline ends. CDR1 SGHDN and CDR2 FVKESK come from the germline V gene. The CDR3 spans 12 residues. The CDR3 region is CASSPSRGGAFF. The CDR3 DNA reads as TGTGCCAGCAGCCCCTCCCGAGGAGGGGCTTTCTTT. The full variable domain, rest sourced from reference TRBV14 and TRBJ1-1, is EAGVTQFPSHSVIEKGQTVTLRCDPISGHDNLYWYRRVMGKEIKFLLHFVKESKQDESGMPNNRFLAERTGGTYSTLKVQPAELEDSGVYFCASSPSRGGAFFGQGTRLTVV.

This chain joins TRBV28 and TRBJ2-3; 7 nucleotides match TRBD1. This CDR3 has 15 amino acids. Germline V gives CDR1 MDHEN, CDR2 SYDVKM. V shed 10 bases and J 2 bases; nucleotides not matched to a gene: 12. The CDR3 DNA is TGTGCCACCACATTGACAGGGAGAACCACAGATACGCAGTATTTT. Residues: CATTLTGRTTDTQYF. Based on the CDR3 plus reference TRBV28 and TRBJ2-3, the full variable domain is DVKVTQSSRYLVKRTGEKVFLECVQDMDHENMFWYRQDPGLGLRLIYFSYDVKMKEKGDIPEGYSVSREKKERFSLILESASTNQTSMYLCATTLTGRTTDTQYFGPGTRLTVL.

The chain carries TRBV3-1 (or the pseudogene TRBV3-2) and TRBJ2-6; TRBD1 might be the D (6 bases). CDR1 is LGHDT, CDR2 YNNKEL, per germline (reference sequence). The CDR3 runs 17 residues. Trimming took 0 bases from V and 3 from J, leaving 12 bases between them. DNA for the CDR3: TGTGCCAGCAGCCAAGACACAGGGTCTTTTGGGGCCAACGTCCTGACTTTC. Amino acids: CASSQDTGSFGANVLTF.

With regard to this clone: Other DNA sequences in this specimen translate into the identical CDR3. The chain links TRBV28 to TRBJ1-1, with D perhaps matching TRBD1 (5 bases). Between the trimmed V and J ends, which lost 1 base and 7 bases, there was a span of 7 bases. Germline V CDR1 and CDR2: MDHEN, SYDVKM. This CDR3 is 12 amino acids long. CDR3 region: CASSLLGGEAFF. The CDR3 DNA follows: TGTGCCAGCAGTTTATTGGGGGGTGAAGCTTTCTTT.

The chain has TRBV18 and TRBJ1-2; D gene uncertain. Germline CDR1 reads KGHSH; CDR2 reads LQKENI. The CDR3 has 14 residues. Trimming took 2 bases from V and 4 from J, leaving 11 bases between them. CDR3 in amino acids: CASSPGGKPYGYTF. As DNA, the CDR3 is TGTGCCAGCTCACCAGGCGGAAAGCCCTATGGCTACACCTTC.